Sequencing of this TCR beta chain was carried out in a study of cytomegalovirus exposure and HLA in healthy donors. General study results and limits: Reportedly, cytomegalovirus status was diagnosed with high sensitivity and specificity.

Germline V gene data show CDR1 as MNHNS and CDR2 as SASEGT. The CDR3 is 14 amino acids. V lost 7 bases to trimming and J lost 1 base; unmatched junction nucleotides: 4. It was with 60 Vbeta and 13 Jbeta primers that the PCR ran. Libraries were prepared by immunoSEQ multiplex PCR; TCRdb keeps only in-frame clonotypes and omits some of them. The table has about 190,000 clones, 80% seen once. Worth noting for this clone: As yet, its antigen is unknown.

The rearrangement uses TRBV6-1 and TRBJ1-5; TRBD1 agrees at 7 bases. The receptor's source is a middle-aged woman in good health and CMV-seronegative. The material sequenced was PBMCs. The CDR3 is CASIPGQSNQPQHF. Here the CDR3 DNA reads TGTGCCAGCATCCCGGGACAGAGCAATCAGCCCCAGCATTTT.